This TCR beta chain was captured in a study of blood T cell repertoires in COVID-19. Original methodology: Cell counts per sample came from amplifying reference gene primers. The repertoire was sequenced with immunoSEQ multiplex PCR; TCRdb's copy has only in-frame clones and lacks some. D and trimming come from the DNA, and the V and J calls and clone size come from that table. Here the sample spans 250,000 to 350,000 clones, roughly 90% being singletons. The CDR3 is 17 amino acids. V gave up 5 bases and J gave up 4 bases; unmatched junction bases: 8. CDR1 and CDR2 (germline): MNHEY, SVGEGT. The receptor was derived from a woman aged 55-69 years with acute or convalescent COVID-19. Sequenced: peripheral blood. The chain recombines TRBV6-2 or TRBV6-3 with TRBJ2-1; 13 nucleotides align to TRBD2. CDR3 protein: CASSTGGLAGSYNEQFF. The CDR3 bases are TGTGCCAGCAGTACCGGGGGACTAGCGGGATCTTACAATGAGCAGTTCTTC.